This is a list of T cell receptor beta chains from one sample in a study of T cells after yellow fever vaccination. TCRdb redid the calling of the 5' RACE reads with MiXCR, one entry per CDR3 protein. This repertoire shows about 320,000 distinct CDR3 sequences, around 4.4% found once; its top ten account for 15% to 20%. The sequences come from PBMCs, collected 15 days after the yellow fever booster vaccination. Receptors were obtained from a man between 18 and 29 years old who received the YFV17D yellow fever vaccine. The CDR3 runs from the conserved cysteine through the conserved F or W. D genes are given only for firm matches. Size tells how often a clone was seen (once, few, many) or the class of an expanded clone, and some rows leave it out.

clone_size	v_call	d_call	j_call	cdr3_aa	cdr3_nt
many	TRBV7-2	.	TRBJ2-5	CASSLSTGASEETQYF	TGTGCCAGCAGCTTATCAACGGGGGCCTCCGAAGAGACCCAGTACTTC
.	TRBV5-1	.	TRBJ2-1	CASSLEVSYNEQFF	TGCGCCAGCAGCTTGGAGGTCTCCTACAATGAGCAGTTCTTC
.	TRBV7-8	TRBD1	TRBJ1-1	CASSLYRGRRTEAFF	TGTGCCAGCAGCTTATATAGGGGGCGCCGCACTGAAGCTTTCTTT
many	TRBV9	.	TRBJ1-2	CASSSKPGPYGYTF	TGTGCCAGCAGCTCCAAGCCCGGACCCTATGGCTACACCTTC
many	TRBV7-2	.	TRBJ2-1	CASRFGGANEQFF	TGTGCCAGCAGGTTCGGTGGAGCCAATGAGCAGTTCTTC
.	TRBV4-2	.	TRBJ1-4	CASSPAEDRGTATNEKLFF	TGTGCCAGCAGCCCGGCCGAGGACAGAGGAACTGCAACTAATGAAAAACTGTTTTTT
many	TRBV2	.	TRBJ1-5	CASSEGGRKQPQHF	TGTGCCAGCAGTGAAGGCGGGAGGAAACAGCCCCAGCATTTT
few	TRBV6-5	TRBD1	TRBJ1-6	CASSAQGTVASPLHF	TGTGCCAGCAGTGCCCAAGGGACAGTTGCTTCACCCCTCCACTTT
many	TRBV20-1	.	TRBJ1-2	CSARTRKTGRPFSNYGYTF	TGCAGTGCTAGAACACGCAAGACAGGTCGCCCATTCTCTAACTATGGCTACACCTTC
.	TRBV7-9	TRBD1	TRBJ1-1	CASSWTGAPGAEAFF	TGTGCCAGCAGTTGGACAGGGGCTCCGGGGGCTGAAGCTTTCTTT
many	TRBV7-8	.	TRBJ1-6	CASSNPITESSYNSPLHF	TGTGCCAGCAGCAATCCCATTACCGAGAGCTCCTATAATTCACCCCTCCACTTT
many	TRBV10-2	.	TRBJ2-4	CASSGQRVSEDRDKNIQYF	TGCGCCAGCAGTGGGCAGCGGGTCAGTGAGGATCGGGACAAAAACATTCAGTACTTC
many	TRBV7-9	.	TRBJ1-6	CASSFGGSPLHF	TGTGCCAGCAGCTTTGGAGGTTCACCCCTCCACTTT
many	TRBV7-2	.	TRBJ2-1	CASSLTLPPTGYSNEQFF	TGTGCCAGCAGCTTAACCCTCCCGCCCACAGGGTACAGCAATGAGCAGTTCTTC
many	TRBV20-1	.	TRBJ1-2	CSARDPQGRRGYTF	TGCAGTGCTAGAGATCCCCAGGGGCGGCGTGGCTACACCTTC
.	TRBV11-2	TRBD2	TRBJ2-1	CASSLGSGGGYEQFF	TGTGCCAGCAGCTTAGGAAGCGGGGGGGGCTATGAGCAGTTCTTC
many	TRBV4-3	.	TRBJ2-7	CASSQDRRDPYEQYF	TGCGCCAGCAGCCAAGATCGGCGGGACCCCTACGAGCAGTACTTC
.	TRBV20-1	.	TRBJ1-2	CSASRGRPYGYTF	TGCAGTGCTAGTAGAGGGCGGCCCTATGGCTACACCTTC
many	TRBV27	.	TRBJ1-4	CASTPGSTNEKLFF	TGTGCCAGCACCCCGGGGTCAACTAATGAAAAACTGTTTTTT
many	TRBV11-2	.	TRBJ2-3	CASSWSDTQYF	TGTGCCAGCAGCTGGTCAGATACGCAGTATTTT
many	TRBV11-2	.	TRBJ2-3	CASSLGGAPGTDTQYF	TGTGCCAGCAGCTTGGGGGGGGCTCCCGGCACAGATACGCAGTATTTT
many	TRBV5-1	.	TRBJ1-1	CASSLGAGAEAFF	TGCGCCAGCAGCTTGGGGGCAGGGGCTGAAGCTTTCTTT
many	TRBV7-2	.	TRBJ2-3	CASSHTETPDTQYF	TGTGCCAGCAGCCACACAGAGACCCCAGATACGCAGTATTTT
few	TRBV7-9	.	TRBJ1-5	CASSPLGGGSNQPQHF	TGTGCCAGCAGCCCCCTCGGGGGGGGTAGCAATCAGCCCCAGCATTTT
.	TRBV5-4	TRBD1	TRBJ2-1	CASKTNRDRVNEQFF	TGTGCCAGCAAGACTAACCGGGACAGGGTGAATGAGCAGTTCTTC
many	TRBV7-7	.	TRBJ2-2	CASSQGTPGELFF	TGTGCTAGCAGCCAAGGGACGCCCGGGGAGCTGTTTTTT
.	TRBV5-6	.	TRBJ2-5	CASSLVPVGQETQYF	TGTGCCAGCAGCTTAGTGCCCGTGGGCCAAGAGACCCAGTACTTC
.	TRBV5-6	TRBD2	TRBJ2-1	CASSLSSGGLSSYNEQFF	TGTGCCAGCAGCTTGAGTAGCGGGGGGCTGAGCTCCTACAATGAGCAGTTCTTC
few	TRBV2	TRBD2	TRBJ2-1	CASFGLAGRNEQFF	TGTGCCAGCTTTGGACTAGCGGGGAGGAATGAGCAGTTCTTC
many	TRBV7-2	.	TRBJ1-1	CASSWFGGTEAFF	TGTGCCAGCAGCTGGTTTGGGGGGACTGAAGCTTTCTTT
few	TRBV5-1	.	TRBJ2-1	CASSQGADRDIYNEQFF	TGCGCCAGCAGCCAGGGAGCCGACCGGGACATCTACAATGAGCAGTTCTTC
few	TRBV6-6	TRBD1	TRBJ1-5	CASSYPDRGWVTQHF	TGTGCCAGCAGTTACCCGGACAGGGGATGGGTAACCCAGCATTTT
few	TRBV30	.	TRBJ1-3	CAWSVQDSGNTIYF	TGTGCCTGGAGTGTCCAGGACTCTGGAAACACCATATATTTT